This record looks at one T cell receptor beta chain sequence and its context. Given a much more abundant clone one base away, this may be a read error. The sample originates from a study of T cells in Graves' hyperthyroidism and ophthalmopathy. The source material, RNA transcripts, was used to amplify TCR beta CDR3 regions. A set of HTBI primers served as the primers for a first-round RT-PCR of the TCR CDR3. TCRdb reanalysed the multiplex PCR reads using MiXCR and keeps one entry per CDR3 protein. The sample holds 300,000 or so distinct CDR3 sequences, 15% to 20% seen once. Patients aged 18 to 65 with hyperthyroidism were newly diagnosed, with duration under 2 months. The diagnoses drew upon clinical symptoms, serum thyroxine and TRAb, thyroid ultrasound and orbital computed tomography. V gave up 6 bases and J gave up 6 bases, with 7 bases separating them. From germline, CDR1 is SNHLY and CDR2 FYNNEI. This CDR3 is 11 amino acids long.

Sample: blood. The V call is TRBV2, the J call TRBJ2-3, with D perhaps being TRBD1 or TRBD2 (5 bases each). The sequence was obtained from a woman aged 50 to 60 with Graves' hyperthyroidism. This CDR3 is CASSWDDTQYF. In nucleotides, the CDR3 is TGTGCCAGCAGCTGGGACGATACGCAGTATTTT.